The 25 T cell receptor beta chains in this list originate from one sample, sequenced in a study of PD-1 blockade in classical Hodgkin lymphoma. Method: immunoSEQ multiplex PCR; TCRdb's copy keeps in-frame clones and lacks some. The data hold 90,000 to 110,000 clones, with 89% observed a single time. As to time point: cycle 4 day 1 (C4D1), after more than five weeks of nivolumab. There was relapse after autologous stem cell transplantation in every patient, and there was variation in brentuximab vedotin exposure. The sample consisted of peripheral blood mononuclear cells (PBMCs), taken before the fourth cycle of nivolumab. These receptors all stem from a human donor with classical Hodgkin lymphoma.

The rearrangement joins TRBV15 to TRBJ2-5; D possibly corresponds to TRBD1 (6 bases). Trimming stripped 0 bases from V and 2 bases from J, with 10 bases between. The germline gives CDR1 LNHNV, CDR2 YYDKDF (reference sequence). The CDR3 covers 15 residues. DNA for the CDR3: TGTGCCACCAGCAGAGATCCCGGACAGCAAGAGACCCAGTACTTC. Protein product: CATSRDPGQQETQYF.

The chain employs TRBV7-2 and TRBJ2-3, with D perhaps TRBD1 (6 bases). Germline CDR1 and CDR2: SGHTA and FQGNSA. The CDR3 is 16 amino acids. The V end was cut by 0 bases, the J end by 5 bases, with 15 bases between. In nucleotides, the CDR3 is TGTGCCAGCAGCTTAGCGTCGGCAGGGGTCGTAGATACGCAGTATTTT. The encoded protein is CASSLASAGVVDTQYF.

The CDR3 nucleotides read TGTGCCAGCTTCTGGGGACAGAAGACTGAAGCTTTCTTT. Encoded protein: CASFWGQKTEAFF. V is TRBV2 and J is TRBJ1-1; 7 bases are a match to TRBD1. The CDR3 sequence is 13 residues long. The V gene end was trimmed by 8 bases and the J gene end by 5 bases; junction bases not matched to a gene: 8. Germline V lookup: CDR1 SNHLY, CDR2 FYNNEI.

V is TRBV29-1 and J is TRBJ1-1; no definite D call. V was shortened by 1 base and J by 4 bases, with 13 bases between the two germline ends. This CDR3 has 14 residues. The germline V gene has CDR1 SQVTM and CDR2 ANQGSEA. The CDR3 region is CSVEGGDQRTEAFF. The CDR3 nucleotides read TGCAGCGTTGAAGGGGGTGATCAACGCACTGAAGCTTTCTTT.

This sequence joins TRBV15 and TRBJ2-3, with 11 bases aligning to TRBD2. J was trimmed by 2 bases and V by 5 bases; bases with no gene match: 3. Per the germline V gene, CDR1 is LNHNV and CDR2 is YYDKDF (reference sequence). CDR3 length: 15 amino acids. The DNA of the CDR3 is TGTGCCACCAGCGGGACTAGCGGTTTCACAGATACGCAGTATTTT. This translates into CATSGTSGFTDTQYF. Full variable domain (remainder filled in from reference TRBV15 and TRBJ2-3): DAMVIQNPRYQVTQFGKPVTLSCSQTLNHNVMYWYQQKSSQAPKLLFHYYDKDFNNEADTPDNFQSRRPNTSFCFLDIRSPGLGDTAMYLCATSGTSGFTDTQYFGPGTRLTVL.

The chain links TRBV5-4 to TRBJ2-1, with D perhaps matching TRBD1 (6 bases). This CDR3 spans 15 amino acids. Germline V gene sequence: CDR1 SGHNT, CDR2 YYREEE (reference sequence). V dropped 0 bases and J dropped 5 bases, with 12 bases sitting between them. The CDR3 is CASSLGQGSDNEQFF. The CDR3 DNA follows: TGTGCCAGCAGCTTGGGGCAGGGGAGCGACAATGAGCAGTTCTTC.

The gene calls are TRBV4-1 and TRBJ2-7, with D possibly TRBD2 on 6 matching bases. The germline gives CDR1 MGHRA, CDR2 YSYEKL. CDR3 length: 16 residues. V dropped 1 base and J dropped 3 bases, with 16 bases sitting between them. CDR3 DNA: TGCGCCAGCAGCCAAGCCCGTGGAGGGTTTGGCTACGAGCAGTACTTC. Residues: CASSQARGGFGYEQYF.

This sequence joins TRBV5-4 and TRBJ2-5; TRBD2 aligns across 11 bases. The CDR3 extends over 15 amino acids. The V gene end was trimmed by 0 bases and the J gene end by 4 bases; junction bases not matched to a gene: 2. CDR1 is SGHNT, CDR2 YYREEE, per germline (reference sequence). The CDR3 DNA reads as TGTGCCAGCAGCTTGGGGACTAGCGGGTCAGAGACCCAGTACTTC. Its protein product is CASSLGTSGSETQYF.

The chain joins TRBV19 to TRBJ2-1; no clear D. Trimming removed 6 bases at V and 6 bases at J, with 15 bases between. Germline V gene data show CDR1 as LNHDA and CDR2 as SQIVND (reference sequence). The CDR3 consists of 14 residues. The CDR3 spells CASSELGNANEQFF. The CDR3 region has the DNA TGTGCCAGTAGCGAACTTGGGAACGCCAATGAGCAGTTCTTC.

The CDR3 DNA reads as TGCGCCAGCAGCTTATGGGCGGGGTTGGGAGAAGAGACCCAGTACTTC. The encoded protein is CASSLWAGLGEETQYF. This rearrangement joins TRBV5-1 to TRBJ2-5, with D perhaps TRBD2 (6 bases). In germline, CDR1 is SGHRS, CDR2 YFSETQ. The V and J ends lost 2 bases and 3 bases respectively, with 17 bases between them. The CDR3 covers 16 residues.

The chain employs TRBV5-4 and TRBJ2-2; TRBD1 matches at 7 bases. V gave up 0 bases and J gave up 9 bases; unmatched junction bases: 8. The length of the CDR3 is 15 residues. The germline V gene encodes CDR1 SGHNT and CDR2 YYREEE (reference sequence). CDR3 amino acids: CASSLGQGSPRELFF. CDR3 DNA: TGTGCCAGCAGCTTGGGACAGGGTTCCCCCAGGGAGCTGTTTTTT.

This chain's CDR3 is CASSPGQFGTEAFF. In DNA form, the CDR3 reads TGTGCCAGCAGCCCGGGACAGTTTGGCACTGAAGCTTTCTTT. V gene TRBV7-2 combines with J gene TRBJ1-1; 7 positions match TRBD1. The V segment lost 5 bases and the J segment 4 bases; nucleotides outside the gene matches: 7. Germline CDR1 reads SGHTA; CDR2 reads FQGNSA. There are 14 residues in the CDR3.

The rearrangement joins TRBV15 to TRBJ1-4; D possibly corresponds to TRBD1 (5 bases). The CDR3 is made up of 14 amino acids. Germline V gives CDR1 LNHNV, CDR2 YYDKDF (reference sequence). With 3 bases removed from V and 3 bases from J, the gap between germline ends came to 8 bases. This CDR3 reads CATSRGLPNEKLFF. The CDR3 nucleotides read TGTGCCACCAGCAGGGGACTGCCTAATGAAAAACTGTTTTTT.

This clone was observed a handful of times. For the CDR3, the DNA is TGCGCCAGCAGCTTTTCGAATGAGCAGTTCTTC. Protein: CASSFSNEQFF. The V gene is TRBV5-1, the J gene TRBJ2-1; D ambiguous. Germline CDR1 SGHRS, CDR2 YFSETQ. The CDR3 consists of 11 residues. V was cut by 2 bases and J by 7 bases, with 4 bases left in between.

The rearrangement joins TRBV5-1 to TRBJ1-1, with a weak D call TRBD1 (5 bases). Between the trimmed V and J ends, which lost 6 bases and 0 bases, there was a span of 12 bases. The CDR3 covers 14 residues. Germline V gene data show CDR1 as SGHRS and CDR2 as YFSETQ. In nucleotides, the CDR3 is TGCGCCAGCACACTTGGGGCCGTGAACACTGAAGCTTTCTTT. This codes for CASTLGAVNTEAFF.

V is TRBV19 and J is TRBJ1-1; D gene uncertain. The CDR3 runs to 15 residues. Looked up from germline, CDR1 is LNHDA and CDR2 is SQIVND (reference sequence). Trimming took off 6 bases at V and 5 bases at J, with 19 bases between the two ends. This chain's CDR3 is CASRRGFSPATEAFF. As DNA, the CDR3 is TGTGCCAGTAGACGCGGCTTCTCCCCCGCGACTGAAGCTTTCTTT.

DNA of the CDR3: TGTGCCAGCAGTTACTACATGGGATTTGATCAGCCCCAGCATTTT. Its translation is CASSYYMGFDQPQHF. This sequence joins TRBV6-5 and TRBJ1-5; D not resolved. The CDR3 is made up of 15 amino acids. The V end was cut by 1 base, the J end by 5 bases, with 12 bases between. Germline CDR1 reads MNHEY; CDR2 reads SVGAGI.

The rearrangement joins TRBV28 to TRBJ1-4; 7 bases match TRBD1. CDR1 is MDHEN and CDR2 is SYDVKM in the germline V gene. V was pared by 3 bases and J by 8 bases, with 6 bases of the junction left unmatched. The CDR3 has 14 amino acids. In DNA form, the CDR3 reads TGTGCCAGCAGTTTGGGACAGATTGGGGAAAAACTGTTTTTT. Its protein product is CASSLGQIGEKLFF.

The gene calls are TRBV5-8 and TRBJ1-1; D not certain. There are 15 residues in the CDR3. V was cut by 1 base and J by 0 bases, with 10 bases left in between. The germline V gene encodes CDR1 SGHTS and CDR2 YDEGEE. The CDR3 DNA is TGTGCCAGCAGCTTGTTCGGGAGACTGAACACTGAAGCTTTCTTT. It is translated as CASSLFGRLNTEAFF.

V and J are TRBV6-5 and TRBJ2-7, with 8 positions matching TRBD1. Germline CDR1 MNHEY, CDR2 SVGAGI. CDR3 length: 15 amino acids. With V trimmed by 8 bases and J by 0 bases, 9 bases remained unmatched. The CDR3 sequence: CASGRTGTSSYEQYF. CDR3 in DNA: TGTGCCAGCGGCAGGACAGGGACGAGCTCCTACGAGCAGTACTTC.

The chain recombines TRBV4-3 with TRBJ2-1; D is perhaps TRBD2 (5 bases). Germline V lookup: CDR1 LGHNA, CDR2 YSLEER. V was clipped by 5 bases and J by 10 bases, with 15 bases between them. This CDR3 comprises 13 residues. CDR3 in DNA: TGCGCCAGCAGCAGGTCGCTAGCAGACGAGCAGTTCTTC. Its protein is CASSRSLADEQFF.

V gene TRBV11-2 combines with J gene TRBJ2-7; 7 bases match TRBD2. The V segment lost 8 bases and the J segment 6 bases; nucleotides outside the gene matches: 4. Germline CDR1 and CDR2: SGHAT and FQNNGV. The CDR3 totals 11 residues. The CDR3 loop reads CASQREGEQYF. CDR3 nucleotides: TGTGCCAGCCAAAGGGAGGGCGAGCAGTACTTC.

The chain has TRBV7-6 and TRBJ1-3; D is unresolved. Germline lookup yields CDR1 SGHVS and CDR2 FNYEAQ. The CDR3 loop spans 16 amino acids. V lost 2 bases, J lost 2 bases, and 13 bases lay in between. The CDR3: CASSLREGMTGNTIYF. The CDR3 bases are TGTGCCAGCAGCTTAAGGGAGGGCATGACTGGAAACACCATATATTTT.

This chain connects TRBV4-3 to TRBJ2-7; possible D gene TRBD2, 5 bases. Trimming removed 0 bases at V and 2 bases at J, with 14 bases between. CDR1 LGHNA and CDR2 YSLEER come from the germline V gene. The CDR3 loop spans 16 amino acids. The CDR3 loop is CASSQEAAPLTYEQYF. Written as DNA, the CDR3 is TGCGCCAGCAGCCAAGAAGCGGCCCCTTTAACCTACGAGCAGTACTTC.

This chain uses TRBV9 with TRBJ2-7; D is ambiguous. The ends were cut back, 0 bases at V and 6 bases at J, with 10 bases in the middle. The CDR3 spans 13 residues. Germline values: CDR1 SGDLS, CDR2 YYNGEE. CDR3: CASSVEEDREQYF. For the CDR3, the DNA is TGTGCCAGCAGCGTAGAGGAAGACCGCGAGCAGTACTTC. Together with reference TRBV9 and TRBJ2-7, the CDR3 gives the full variable domain: DSGVTQTPKHLITATGQRVTLRCSPRSGDLSVYWYQQSLDQGLQFLIQYYNGEERAKGNILERFSAQQFPDLHSELNLSSLELGDSALYFCASSVEEDREQYFGPGTRLTVT.